A selection of T cell receptor beta chains follows, all from one sample in a study of cytomegalovirus exposure and HLA in healthy donors. The assay was immunoSEQ multiplex PCR, and TCRdb's table has in-frame clones only and misses some. The table lists around 250,000 clones, around 87% of them singletons. Input material: PBMCs. These receptors originate from a woman aged 18-29 years in good health and CMV-seronegative. CDR3s include the opening cysteine and the closing phenylalanine or tryptophan. The order of the fields is CDR3 protein, CDR3 DNA, V gene, clone size, D gene, J gene. The D gene is left open where the match is weak. The size entry is marked missing in some rows and otherwise reads once, few, many or a size class.

CASRNRGAYEQYF | TGTGCCAGCAGGAACAGGGGCGCCTACGAGCAGTACTTC | TRBV6-5 | NA | TRBD1 | TRBJ2-7
CASSLGRPYEQYF | TGTGCTAGCAGCTTGGGCAGGCCCTACGAGCAGTACTTC | TRBV7-7 | few | NA | TRBJ2-7
CSVEVGTGREKLFF | TGCAGCGTTGAAGTTGGGACAGGAAGGGAAAAACTGTTTTTT | TRBV29-1 | NA | TRBD1 | TRBJ1-4
CASSYSIPSGGNTIYF | TGTGCCAGCAGTTACTCGATCCCATCGGGAGGAAACACCATATATTTT | TRBV6-5 | NA | NA | TRBJ1-3
CASSPQTAGETQYF | TGCGCCAGCAGCCCTCAAACGGCGGGGGAGACCCAGTACTTC | TRBV10-1 | NA | NA | TRBJ2-5
CASSRTGWGQPQHF | TGTGCCAGCAGCCGGACAGGGTGGGGACAGCCCCAGCATTTT | TRBV7-2 | NA | TRBD1 | TRBJ1-5
CASSPLGGWEQFF | TGTGCCAGCTCACCCCTAGGGGGATGGGAGCAGTTCTTC | TRBV18 | NA | NA | TRBJ2-1
CASSYRDRVGNEQFF | TGCGCCAGCAGCTACCGGGACAGGGTAGGCAATGAGCAGTTCTTC | TRBV5-1 | NA | TRBD1 | TRBJ2-1
CASSPEGSTDTQYF | TGTGCCAGCAGCCCAGAGGGCAGCACAGATACGCAGTATTTT | TRBV13 | NA | NA | TRBJ2-3
CASSLSGPTEAFF | TGTGCCAGCAGTTTGAGTGGTCCCACTGAAGCTTTCTTT | TRBV28 | NA | NA | TRBJ1-1
CASSTDRFGELFF | TGTGCCAGCAGCACAGACAGATTCGGGGAGCTGTTTTTT | TRBV7-8 | once | NA | TRBJ2-2
CASSLVGGRDEKLFF | TGTGCCAGCAGCTTGGTAGGGGGCAGGGATGAAAAACTGTTTTTT | TRBV5-5 | NA | TRBD1 | TRBJ1-4
CASLRGERGYGYTF | TGTGCCAGTCTCCGCGGGGAAAGGGGCTATGGCTACACCTTC | TRBV28 | NA | NA | TRBJ1-2